The 27 T cell receptor beta chains below all came from one sample that was sequenced in a study of vaccination effects on CD4 cells after COVID-19. Upon completion of roughly ten days in culture, CD4+ T cells were isolated. Their specific antigens are unknown. The data were produced by immunoSEQ multiplex PCR, yet TCRdb's version contains in-frame clones alone and is incomplete. The data hold approximately 31,000 clones, with 70% observed a single time. The sequencing here drew on CD4+ T cells from PBMCs cultured without peptide, taken before COVID-19 vaccination. The receptor source for this set is a human donor who received a COVID-19 vaccine.

V is TRBV21-1 and J is TRBJ2-1; TRBD2, the D gene given by the table, was not confirmed from the DNA. TRBV21-1 is a pseudogene locus. CDR3 length: 18 residues. CDR3 sequence reads: CASSIRLAGPLLYNEQFF. CDR3 nucleotides: TGTGCCAGCAGCATACGACTAGCGGGACCCCTCTTATACAATGAGCAGTTCTTC.

J is TRBJ2-1 and V is TRBV29-1, with TRBD2 matching 11 bases. The germline gives CDR1 SQVTM, CDR2 ANQGSEA. With V trimmed by 6 bases and J by 5 bases, 6 bases remained unmatched. The CDR3 contains 14 residues. Here the CDR3 DNA reads TGCAGCGTCGTAGCGGGAGGGAACAACAATGAGCAGTTCTTC. It codes for CSVVAGGNNNEQFF.

This chain uses TRBV2 with TRBJ2-6; TRBD1 might be the D (7 bases). V shed 7 bases and J shed 2 bases, with 15 bases lying between them. There are 16 residues in the CDR3. CDR1 and CDR2 (germline): SNHLY, FYNNEI. The CDR3 bases are TGTGCCAGCAAGGAGGGGGCAAGGGCTGGGGCCAACGTCCTGACTTTC. It codes for CASKEGARAGANVLTF.

This chain joins TRBV19 and TRBJ2-7, with 7 bases that match TRBD2. With 6 bases clipped from V and 2 bases from J, the junction kept 10 bases outside the gene matches. This CDR3 region has 15 residues. Per the germline V gene, CDR1 is LNHDA and CDR2 is SQIVND (reference sequence). CDR3 sequence (DNA): TGTGCCAGTAGCAGCCCCGGGGAGGGGACCTACGAGCAGTACTTC. Protein: CASSSPGEGTYEQYF. Full variable domain (missing parts from reference TRBV19 and TRBJ2-7): DGGITQSPKYLFRKEGQNVTLSCEQNLNHDAMYWYRQDPGQGLRLIYYSQIVNDFQKGDIAEGYSVSREKKESFPLTVTSAQKNPTAFYLCASSSPGEGTYEQYFGPGTRLTVT.

This chain connects TRBV13 to TRBJ1-3; D is undetermined. Trimming removed 5 bases at V and 8 bases at J, with 7 bases between. CDR1 PRHDT and CDR2 FYEKMQ come from the germline V gene (reference sequence). This CDR3 is built from 11 residues. The CDR3 loop reads CASSAADTIYF. CDR3 sequence (DNA): TGTGCCAGCAGCGCCGCGGACACCATATATTTT.

This chain joins TRBV18 and TRBJ2-3; 8 bases are shared with TRBD2. The CDR3 loop spans 17 amino acids. Germline V CDR1 and CDR2: KGHSH, LQKENI. V lost 2 bases, J lost 6 bases, and 13 bases stayed unmatched. CDR3 amino acids: CASSPGLLAEARDTQYF. DNA for the CDR3: TGTGCCAGCTCACCAGGCTTACTAGCGGAGGCCAGGGATACGCAGTATTTT.

The CDR3 sequence: CASSLSSGRYYEQYF. In DNA form, the CDR3 reads TGTGCCAGCAGTTTGTCGAGCGGCCGATACTACGAGCAGTACTTC. The chain joins TRBV27 to TRBJ2-7, with a weak D call TRBD2 (5 bases). The germline V gene encodes CDR1 MNHEY and CDR2 SMNVEV (reference sequence). The CDR3 has 15 amino acids. The germline V and J ends were trimmed by 3 bases and 3 bases, with 15 bases remaining between them.

The chain has TRBV6-6 and TRBJ2-1, with 10 bases matching TRBD2. The CDR3 extends over 17 amino acids. Trimming cost V 5 bases and J 8 bases; bases outside gene matches: 15. Germline assignment: CDR1 MNHNY and CDR2 SVGAGI (reference sequence). The CDR3 DNA is TGTGCCAGCAGTCCGACACTCGTAGCGGGAGGCGGGGATGAGCAGTTCTTC. Translation: CASSPTLVAGGGDEQFF.

The chain is built from TRBV3-1 (or the pseudogene TRBV3-2) and TRBJ1-5, with D perhaps TRBD1 (5 bases). V lost 0 bases and J lost 2, with 14 bases in between. Germline CDR1 is LGHDT and CDR2 is YNNKEL (reference sequence). This CDR3 has 17 residues. The CDR3 region is CASSQDRGRGGNQPQHF. For the CDR3, the DNA is TGTGCCAGCAGCCAAGATCGGGGACGGGGAGGCAATCAGCCCCAGCATTTT.

This chain links TRBV4-2 with TRBJ2-7, with TRBD2 matching 9 bases. The V segment lost 0 bases and the J segment 2 bases; nucleotides outside the gene matches: 5. Germline V gene sequence: CDR1 LGHNA, CDR2 YNFKEQ. The CDR3 has 16 residues. The DNA for the CDR3 is TGTGCCAGCAGCCAAGATCCGGCTAGCGGGGCCTACGAGCAGTACTTC. Translation: CASSQDPASGAYEQYF.

The chain uses TRBV11-2 and TRBJ1-1; D uncertain. The germline V and J ends were trimmed by 1 base and 0 bases, with 9 bases remaining between them. Germline V gene lookup returns CDR1 SGHAT and CDR2 FQNNGV. The CDR3 contains 15 residues. CDR3 region: CASSLGWQLNTEAFF. The CDR3, as DNA: TGTGCCAGCAGCTTAGGATGGCAGCTGAACACTGAAGCTTTCTTT. Together with reference TRBV11-2 and TRBJ1-1, the CDR3 gives the full variable domain: EAGVAQSPRYKIIEKRQSVAFWCNPISGHATLYWYQQILGQGPKLLIQFQNNGVVDDSQLPKDRFSAERLKGVDSTLKIQPAKLEDSAVYLCASSLGWQLNTEAFFGQGTRLTVV.

The V and J genes are TRBV4-1 and TRBJ1-2; D possibly corresponds to TRBD1 (5 bases). Trimming stripped 1 base from V and 4 bases from J, with 22 bases between. There are 18 residues in the CDR3. Germline V CDR1 and CDR2: MGHRA, YSYEKL. Here the CDR3 reads CASSQAAKGPPYIYGYTF. CDR3 nucleotides: TGCGCCAGCAGCCAAGCCGCCAAGGGGCCCCCCTATATCTATGGCTACACCTTC.

This chain links TRBV7-9 with TRBJ1-1; possibly TRBD1 for D (5 bases). CDR1 and CDR2 (germline): SEHNR, FQNEAQ (reference sequence). This CDR3 has 14 residues. Trimming stripped 4 bases from V and 7 bases from J, with 16 bases between. The CDR3 loop is CASSSGSRIGEAFF. In DNA, the CDR3 is TGTGCCAGCAGCTCAGGGTCTCGAATCGGTGAAGCTTTCTTT.

The chain combines TRBV6-4 with TRBJ2-1; 8 positions match TRBD2. CDR1 is MRHNA, CDR2 SNTAGT, per germline. CDR3 length equals 17 residues. The V gene end was trimmed by 8 bases and the J gene end by 0 bases; junction bases not matched to a gene: 12. The CDR3 is CASSFEAGDTSYNEQFF. The CDR3 region has the DNA TGTGCCAGCTCATTTGAAGCGGGAGATACCTCCTACAATGAGCAGTTCTTC.

The chain carries TRBV18 and TRBJ1-1; TRBD1 is a possible D gene (6 bases). Germline lookup yields CDR1 KGHSH and CDR2 LQKENI. The CDR3 is 15 residues long. The germline V and J ends were trimmed by 4 bases and 1 base, with 13 bases remaining between them. The CDR3 region is CASSRPTGENTEAFF. In DNA form, the CDR3 reads TGTGCCAGCTCACGACCGACAGGAGAGAACACTGAAGCTTTCTTT. The full variable domain, its missing parts supplied by reference TRBV18 and TRBJ1-1, is NAGVMQNPRHLVRRRGQEARLRCSPMKGHSHVYWYRQLPEEGLKFMVYLQKENIIDESGMPKERFSAEFPKEGPSILRIQQVVRGDSAAYFCASSRPTGENTEAFFGQGTRLTVV.

The chain is built from TRBV7-8 and TRBJ1-4, with D possibly matching TRBD1 (5 bases). The CDR3 spans 15 residues. Trimming removed 0 bases at V and 7 bases at J, with 12 bases between. Per the germline V gene, CDR1 is SGHVS and CDR2 is FQNEAQ. The CDR3 DNA reads TGTGCCAGCAGCTTAGCAGGGAGTCAGGGTGAAAAACTGTTTTTT. The encoded protein is CASSLAGSQGEKLFF.

The chain combines TRBV7-6 with TRBJ2-3, with D hard to call. The CDR3 totals 15 residues. The V and J ends lost 7 bases and 0 bases respectively, with 14 bases between them. Germline CDR1 SGHVS, CDR2 FNYEAQ. The CDR3 DNA follows: TGTGCCAGCACCCTCCAGCCAGGAAGCACAGATACGCAGTATTTT. It encodes CASTLQPGSTDTQYF.

The rearrangement links TRBV11-2 to TRBJ2-7, with TRBD2 as a possible D gene (6 bases). Germline CDR1 SGHAT, CDR2 FQNNGV. This CDR3 is 15 amino acids long. The V gene lost 1 base and the J gene lost 1 base, with 11 bases spanning the gap. This CDR3 is CASSLGLVSSYEQYF. Written as DNA, the CDR3 is TGTGCCAGCAGCTTAGGACTAGTCAGTTCCTACGAGCAGTACTTC.

The chain combines TRBV7-8 with TRBJ2-4; the D gene is possibly TRBD1 (6 bases). Trimming stripped 5 bases from V and 4 bases from J, with 15 bases between. The CDR3 totals 15 residues. CDR1 is SGHVS, CDR2 FQNEAQ, per germline. CDR3 in DNA: TGTGCCAGCAGCCCAAGTACAGGGACAAAAAACATTCAGTACTTC. Translating it yields CASSPSTGTKNIQYF.

The V and J genes are TRBV2 and TRBJ1-2, with D unresolved. The CDR3 length is 13 residues. Germline-derived CDR1 and CDR2 are SNHLY and FYNNEI. Trimming removed 7 bases from V and 4 bases from J, with 13 bases in between. CDR3 sequence: CASNNIRIYGYTF. The CDR3 bases are TGTGCCAGCAACAATATCAGAATCTATGGCTACACCTTC.

The chain joins TRBV23-1 to TRBJ2-7, with TRBD2 identical over 8 bases. TRBV23-1 falls under the ORF class, with uncertain function. The ends lost 3 bases at V and 3 bases at J; junction bases unmatched: 19. CDR3 length equals 19 residues. This CDR3 is CASSHRGTTRGGDLYEQYF. CDR3 sequence (DNA): TGCGCCAGCAGTCACCGCGGGACTACTCGGGGGGGGGACCTCTACGAGCAGTACTTC.

This chain joins TRBV21-1 and TRBJ2-7; TRBD1 was called by the table and not checked on the DNA. TRBV21-1 is tagged as a pseudogene. The CDR3 consists of 19 residues. CDR3 loop: CASSKALGRDPDELGEQYF. Written as DNA, the CDR3 is TGTGCCAGCAGCAAAGCGCTAGGCAGGGATCCTGACGAACTGGGGGAGCAGTACTTC.

The V gene is TRBV29-1, the J gene TRBJ2-5; 10 bases map to TRBD1. CDR3 length: 14 residues. Germline loops: CDR1 SQVTM, CDR2 ANQGSEA. The V and J ends lost 3 bases and 5 bases, in that order; junction bases with no gene match: 6. DNA for the CDR3: TGCAGCGTTGAGCGGGACAGGGGAAAGGAGACCCAGTACTTC. Protein: CSVERDRGKETQYF.

In its sample, this clone was seen once. The V and J genes are TRBV19 and TRBJ2-6; tentatively, D is TRBD1 (6 bases). V dropped 6 bases and J dropped 1 base, with 19 bases sitting between them. The CDR3 has 18 amino acids. Germline loops: CDR1 LNHDA, CDR2 SQIVND (reference sequence). CDR3 sequence: CASSMFGSGTSGANVLTF. CDR3 DNA: TGTGCCAGTAGCATGTTCGGTTCTGGGACATCTGGGGCCAACGTCCTGACTTTC. Variable domain in full (rest from reference TRBV19 and TRBJ2-6): DGGITQSPKYLFRKEGQNVTLSCEQNLNHDAMYWYRQDPGQGLRLIYYSQIVNDFQKGDIAEGYSVSREKKESFPLTVTSAQKNPTAFYLCASSMFGSGTSGANVLTFGAGSRLTVL.

The J gene is TRBJ2-5, the V gene TRBV24-1, with 11 bases lining up with TRBD1. Trimming took 7 bases from V and 3 from J; bases not matched to a gene: 6. In germline, CDR1 is KGHDR, CDR2 SFDVKD. The CDR3 runs 15 residues. The CDR3 is CATRGRGQGEETQYF. CDR3 in DNA: TGTGCCACCAGGGGGAGGGGACAGGGGGAAGAGACCCAGTACTTC.

The chain employs TRBV5-1 and TRBJ2-1, with 8 bases matching TRBD2. With V trimmed by 1 base and J by 0 bases, 3 bases remained unmatched. The CDR3 loop spans 16 amino acids. Germline V gene sequence: CDR1 SGHRS, CDR2 YFSETQ. CDR3 region: CASSLSGGNSYNEQFF. The CDR3 DNA reads as TGCGCCAGCAGCTTGAGCGGGGGTAACTCCTACAATGAGCAGTTCTTC.

The chain has TRBV19 and TRBJ2-7, with 7 bases matching TRBD2. Trimming cost V 6 bases and J 0 bases; bases outside gene matches: 5. CDR1 and CDR2 (germline): LNHDA, SQIVND (reference sequence). This CDR3 is 14 amino acids long. DNA for the CDR3: TGTGCCAGTAGGCAAAGCGGGACCTCCTACGAGCAGTACTTC. Translation: CASRQSGTSYEQYF. Combining the CDR3 with reference TRBV19 and TRBJ2-7 gives the whole variable domain DGGITQSPKYLFRKEGQNVTLSCEQNLNHDAMYWYRQDPGQGLRLIYYSQIVNDFQKGDIAEGYSVSREKKESFPLTVTSAQKNPTAFYLCASRQSGTSYEQYFGPGTRLTVT.